The clone carrying this T cell receptor (beta chain) is termed medium-sized. The germline V gene encodes CDR1 MDHEN and CDR2 SYDVKM. J was trimmed by 4 bases and V by 3 bases; bases with no gene match: 8. The CDR3 has 15 residues. It was from around 18-30 mg of unsorted bulk tissue that RNA and DNA were co-extracted. Each tumor was sampled at four poles and its centre. Starting material of 450 to 550 ng total RNA yielded TCR beta cDNA via a constant-region primer. What produced the TCR beta libraries was three nested multiplex PCR rounds using slightly modified ARM-PCR. Use of TRBV1-TRBV30 forward primers with a C-beta reverse primer characterized the first two PCR rounds, which lasted about 9 cycles each. Each CDR3 protein is one row after TCRdb ran MiXCR on the multiplex PCR reads. The table includes about 30,000 distinct CDR3 sequences, 70% to 80% detected once. The sample belongs to a study of tumor-infiltrating lymphocytes in primary liver carcinoma. Looking at the study overall: Donors had hepatocellular carcinoma or combined HCC and intrahepatic cholangiocarcinoma. Stage T1-T3 N0M0 tumors spanned roughly 4 to 11 cm.

This chain joins TRBV28 and TRBJ2-7, with 8 bases fitting TRBD2. Sequencing was done on a sample of liver tumor tissue from sampling region 3. Subset described: tumor region T3, left-lateral pole. The source is a woman in her twenties or thirties with primary liver carcinoma and hepatitis B virus infection. The DNA for the CDR3 is TGTGCCAGCAGTTTCTGGGCGGGGGGCGTGTACGAGCAGTACTTC. This sequence encodes CASSFWAGGVYEQYF.